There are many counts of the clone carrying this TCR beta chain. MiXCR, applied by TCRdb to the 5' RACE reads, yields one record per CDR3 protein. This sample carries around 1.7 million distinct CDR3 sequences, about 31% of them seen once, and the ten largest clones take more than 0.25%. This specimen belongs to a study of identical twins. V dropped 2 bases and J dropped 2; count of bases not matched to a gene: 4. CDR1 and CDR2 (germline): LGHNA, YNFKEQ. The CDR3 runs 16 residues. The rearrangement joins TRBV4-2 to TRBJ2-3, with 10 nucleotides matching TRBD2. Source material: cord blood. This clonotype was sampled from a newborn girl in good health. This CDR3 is CASSQLAGALTDTQYF. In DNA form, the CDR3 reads TGTGCCAGCAGCCAACTAGCGGGGGCCCTCACAGATACGCAGTATTTT.